The present entry profiles one T cell receptor (beta chain) with its context. This clonotype was found many times. What antigen it recognizes has not been identified. No per-base quality is available; no much larger clone lies one base away. Amplification of TCR beta CDR3 regions was carried out from RNA transcripts. The TCR CDR3 was subjected to a first round of RT-PCR using the HTBI primer set and the Qiagen OneStep RT-PCR kit. The libraries were constructed in a second round of multiplex PCR and then size-selected and purified. The libraries were sequenced on an Illumina HiSeq2000 using paired-end 100 bp reads. Per the original workflow: Raw data were processed with SOAPnuke, discarding reads with adapters, uncalled bases, mean Phred below 15, or no exact constant-primer or identifier match. COPE v1.2.5 was used to merge high-quality paired reads, and clonotypes were defined as unique nucleotide sequences. Clonotypes were aligned to IMGT TRBV, TRBD and TRBJ reference segments using MiTCR v1.1. Analysis was restricted to V-J combinations with a frequency above 0.0001, which covered roughly 99% of repertoires. The TCS score was defined as the ratio of F50 (clonal expansion) to E x V (chaos), calculated using BLOSUM62-based TCRdist between CDR3 peptides within each V-J. Welch's t-statistics and random forest reduced roughly 530 V-J features to 13, which were used in a naive Bayes classifier (R e1071). TCRdb ran its own pipeline on the public reads, namely fastp trimming at Q25 and MiXCR clone calling, and kept in-frame beta chains. Each record represents a unique CDR3 protein, reported with the most common genes and DNA among its rows. The V and J calls follow TCRdb's processing rather than the paper's. The sample data list under 400,000 distinct CDR3 sequences, and 21% of these were observed just once. Clones ranked in the top ten supply 50% of the sample.

This record comes from a study of T cells in Graves' hyperthyroidism and ophthalmopathy (dated by TCRdb to between 2019 and 2020). Regarding the study in general: Peripheral blood was collected at initial diagnosis, before any treatment. A discovery cohort of roughly 100 patients, fewer than 50 with Graves' ophthalmopathy and over 55 with stable Graves' hyperthyroidism, was used to find distinguishing TCR V-J signatures. An independent validation cohort of under 20 hyperthyroidism patients and about 15 patients who later progressed to ophthalmopathy tested prospective prediction of ophthalmopathy. The roughly 94 discovery patients were randomly divided into training and test sets at a 7:3 ratio. Thyroid tissue and blood T-cell repertoires from six Graves' hyperthyroidism patients were also compared in the study. After sampling, hyperthyroidism patients received methimazole starting at 30 mg daily, and ophthalmopathy patients received high-dose intravenous methylprednisolone. The paper describes TCR Vbeta CDR3 sequencing of roughly 130 peripheral blood samples, made up of some 40 ophthalmopathy patients, roughly 72 hyperthyroidism patients and about 17 progressor patients. Study-wide findings and limitations: In cross-validation, a model built on a 13 V-J signature told ophthalmopathy apart from stable hyperthyroidism with 85% to 90% sensitivity and approximately 81% specificity, and in testing the same model reached 80%/75%. In validation, the model predicted progression to ophthalmopathy a median of about 6.8 months before onset, with 70% to 71% sensitivity and more than 72% specificity. Most expanded thyroid clonotypes (frequency above 0.001) were also found in blood, which suggests that blood repertoires may mirror thyroid immune responses. Sample size was not statistically predetermined, and investigators were not blinded to group allocation.

Stable Graves' hyperthyroidism was defined as the absence of progression to ophthalmopathy over 18 months of follow-up. The hyperthyroidism patients were between 18 and 65 years old and newly diagnosed, with a disease duration of less than 2 months. Any patient with an uncontrolled infection, another autoimmune disease, pregnancy or lactation was excluded. Diagnoses were based on clinical symptoms, serum thyroxine and TRAb, thyroid ultrasound and orbital computed tomography. PBMCs were separated from roughly 10 ml of fresh peripheral blood using Ficoll-Paque density gradient centrifugation. Trizol reagent was used to extract total RNA, and RNA quality was then checked on an Agilent 2100 Bioanalyzer. Between the V and J ends, shortened by 5 bases and 8 bases respectively, the junction contains 14 bases. Via the germline V gene, CDR1 is MNHNS and CDR2 SASEGT. The CDR3 goes from the cysteine to the phenylalanine over 13 residues. Only CDR3 DNA is held: 39 bases, read in frame from base 1.

The TCR was taken from a woman aged 50 to 60 with Graves' hyperthyroidism. This receptor chain uses TRBV6-1 and TRBJ2-3, with the D gene not clear enough to name. Input material: blood. The CDR3 region has the sequence CASSSLGFGTQYF. The DNA sequence follows: TGTGCCAGCAGTTCCCTGGGTTTTGGTACGCAGTATTTT.